Each of the 10 T cell receptor beta chains below was sequenced from the same sample in a study of shared clonotypes between healthy human individuals. The data were produced by immunoSEQ multiplex PCR, yet TCRdb's version contains in-frame clones alone and is incomplete. The table lists 470,000 or so clones, over 75% of them singletons. The sample taken for sequencing was PBMCs. Source of these receptors: a woman between 40 and 55 years old in good health. Some clones in this sample may be carry-over from other donors' samples.

About this clone: With a far larger clone one base away, a read error is the likely cause. CDR3 sequence (DNA): TGTGCCTGTAACAGGGGGTTTGTAGAGACCCAGTACTTC. It codes for CACNRGFVETQYF. This chain uses TRBV30 with TRBJ2-5, with 8 bases fitting TRBD1. The length of the CDR3 is 13 residues. Germline CDR1 and CDR2: GTSNPN and SVGIG (reference sequence). V dropped 6 bases and J dropped 4; count of bases not matched to a gene: 7. Filled out from reference TRBV30 and TRBJ2-5, the complete variable domain reads SQTIHQWPATLVQPVGSPLSLECTVEGTSNPNLYWYRQAAGRGLQLLFYSVGIGQISSEVPQNLSASRPQDRQFILSSKKLLLSDSGFYLCACNRGFVETQYFGPGTRLLVL.

As to this clone: A far larger clone is one nucleotide away, so this likely arose from a read error. J is TRBJ2-1 and V is TRBV30, with D possibly being TRBD1 or TRBD2 (6 bases each). Germline CDR1 reads GTSNPN; CDR2 reads SVGIG (reference sequence). The CDR3 sequence is 14 residues long. CDR3 in DNA: TGTGCCTGGAATGCGGGACATAAATACAATGGGCAGTTCTTC. Translated, it gives CAWNAGHKYNGQFF.

This clone was observed a few times. This chain joins TRBV7-2 and TRBJ2-1; 13 bases line up with TRBD2. The CDR3 contains 16 residues. Germline V lookup: CDR1 SGHTA, CDR2 FQGNSA. Unmatched junction bases numbered 4, after V lost 1 base and J lost 7 bases. CDR3 region: CASSLVGTSGENEQFF. CDR3 nucleotide sequence: TGTGCCAGCAGCTTAGTGGGGACTAGCGGGGAAAATGAGCAGTTCTTC.

The V call is TRBV15, the J call TRBJ1-5, with D unclear. The CDR3 is made up of 15 amino acids. Per the germline V gene, CDR1 is LNHNV and CDR2 is YYDKDF (reference sequence). Deletions cut 0 bases from V and 2 bases from J, with 8 bases between. CDR3 region: CATSRDFGGNQPQHF. CDR3 in DNA: TGTGCCACCAGCAGAGACTTTGGAGGCAATCAGCCCCAGCATTTT.

In DNA, the CDR3 is TGCAGCGTTGACTCCGGGAGGGCCAGTGAGCAGTACTTC. Translated: CSVDSGRASEQYF. The chain employs TRBV29-1 and TRBJ2-7; TRBD2 aligns across 8 bases. The CDR3 spans 13 residues. V lost 3 bases, J lost 7 bases, and 8 bases stayed unmatched. Looked up from germline, CDR1 is SQVTM and CDR2 is ANQGSEA.

This chain connects TRBV30 to TRBJ2-3; TRBD2 agrees at 7 bases. This CDR3 contains 13 residues. The V gene's germline CDR1 is GTSNPN and CDR2 SVGIG (reference sequence). Losses at the gene ends were 3 bases for V and 1 base for J; bases not matched to a gene: 1. CDR3 region: CAWRGRGTDTQYF. The CDR3 coding sequence is TGTGCCTGGAGGGGGAGGGGCACAGATACGCAGTATTTT.

The rearrangement uses TRBV19 and TRBJ1-1, with D perhaps matching TRBD1 (6 bases). This CDR3 spans 19 amino acids. V was trimmed by 1 base and J by 1 base, leaving 22 bases between them. CDR1 and CDR2 (germline): LNHDA, SQIVND (reference sequence). Here the CDR3 DNA reads TGTGCCAGTAGTATAGCACGCTTGGTCTGGACAGACGAGAACACTGAAGCTTTCTTT. Protein: CASSIARLVWTDENTEAFF.

With respect to this clone: A single base is all that separates this from a far larger clone, so a read error is likely. Other DNA sequences in the sample encode the same CDR3. The genes are TRBV7-9 and TRBJ1-4, with a tentative D call TRBD1 (6 bases). The CDR3 loop spans 16 amino acids. V was clipped by 2 bases and J by 7 bases, with 17 bases between them. The germline V gene has CDR1 SEHNR and CDR2 FQNEAQ (reference sequence). The CDR3 sequence is CASSLTGGEGGEKLFF. In DNA form, the CDR3 reads TGTGCCAGCAGCTTAACCGGGGGCGAGGGAGGTGAAAAACTGTTTTTT.

V gene TRBV27 combines with J gene TRBJ1-1; D unresolved. V lost 8 bases to trimming and J lost 1 base, with 11 bases between them. Germline CDR1 reads MNHEY; CDR2 reads SMNVEV (reference sequence). The CDR3 consists of 13 residues. The DNA of the CDR3 is TGTGCCAGCTCAACGATGGAGAACACTGAAGCTTTCTTT. Protein: CASSTMENTEAFF.

This clone was found once. The chain links TRBV28 to TRBJ1-5; TRBD1 is a possible D gene (6 bases). Germline CDR1 is MDHEN and CDR2 is SYDVKM. This CDR3 comprises 14 residues. V was shortened by 6 bases and J by 0 bases, with 9 bases between the two germline ends. The CDR3 DNA reads as TGTGCCAGCAGCTGGACAGTTAGCAATCAGCCCCAGCATTTT. Amino acids: CASSWTVSNQPQHF.